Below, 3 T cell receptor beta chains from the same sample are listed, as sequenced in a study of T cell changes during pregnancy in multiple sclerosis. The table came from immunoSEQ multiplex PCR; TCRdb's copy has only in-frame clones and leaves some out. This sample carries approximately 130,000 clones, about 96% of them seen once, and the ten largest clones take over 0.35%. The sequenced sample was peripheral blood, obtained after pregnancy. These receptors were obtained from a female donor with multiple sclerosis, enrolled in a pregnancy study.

CDR3 DNA sequence: TGTGCCAGCAGTTTCTCGGGATCCTACAATGAGCAGTTCTTC. Its protein product is CASSFSGSYNEQFF. The chain couples TRBV27 to TRBJ2-1, with TRBD2 as a possible D gene (5 bases). The CDR3 is made up of 14 amino acids. The V and J ends lost 3 bases and 1 base respectively, with 7 bases between them. CDR1 is MNHEY and CDR2 is SMNVEV in the germline V gene (reference sequence).

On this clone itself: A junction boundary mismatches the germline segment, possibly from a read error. The CDR3 sequence is CASRQGTTSGDPYNEQFF. In DNA form, the CDR3 reads TGCGCCAGCAGACAAGGCACGACTAGCGGGGACCCTTACAATGAGCAGTTCTTC. The V and J genes are TRBV4-3 and TRBJ2-1; TRBD2 matches at 11 bases. The CDR3 length is 18 residues. Germline V CDR1 and CDR2: LGHNA, YSLEER.

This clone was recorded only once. CDR3 nucleotide sequence: TGTGCCAGCAGCCCCGCGGTGCGAGGGCGAAAGACCCAGTACTTC. It translates to CASSPAVRGRKTQYF. The chain is built from TRBV11-3 and TRBJ2-5; TRBD2 might be the D (5 bases). The V end was cut by 5 bases, the J end by 6 bases, with 19 bases between. The CDR3 runs 15 residues. From germline, CDR1 is SGHNT and CDR2 YENEEA. The complete variable domain, with remaining parts taken from reference TRBV11-3 and TRBJ2-5, reads EAGVVQSPRYKIIEKKQPVAFWCNPISGHNTLYWYLQNLGQGPELLIRYENEEAVDDSQLPKDRFSAERLKGVDSTLKIQPAELGDSAVYLCASSPAVRGRKTQYFGPGTRLLVL.